This TCR beta chain was sequenced in a study of vaccination and CD4 T cells after COVID-19. About the study: Controls had a CEFX pool, an HIV-1 Nef pool, or no peptide added.

About this clonotype: Its antigen is as yet unknown.

Stated treatment: roughly nine-day PBMC culture with coronavirus spike peptide pools or control peptides (ViraFEST assay). The assay that was used to sequence DNA from cultured CD4+ T cells was the Oncomine TCR Beta short-read assay. TCRdb redid the calling of the PCR reads with MiXCR, one entry per CDR3 protein. The sample contains roughly 16,000 distinct CDR3 sequences, roughly 30% of which appear only once. With 2 bases removed from V and 3 bases from J, the gap between germline ends came to 12 bases. The CDR3 spans 15 residues. The germline gives CDR1 SGHKS, CDR2 YYEKEE (reference sequence). Sequenced sample: cultured CD4+ T cells from blood. The V and J genes are TRBV5-5 and TRBJ1-5; maybe TRBD1 (6 bases). This clonotype was sampled from a human donor with COVID-19. This chain's CDR3 is CASSFRGANNQPQHF. The CDR3 DNA is TGTGCCAGCAGCTTTCGGGGGGCGAACAATCAGCCCCAGCATTTT.